A single sample is the source of the 23 T cell receptor beta chains below, sequenced in a study of blood T cell repertoires in COVID-19. The data were produced by immunoSEQ multiplex PCR, yet TCRdb's version contains in-frame clones alone and is incomplete. This table has about 440,000 clones, roughly 89% appearing once. The sample comprised peripheral blood. Every receptor here comes from a woman in her 30s with acute or convalescent COVID-19.

The chain uses TRBV19 and TRBJ1-2; TRBD1 is a possible D gene (5 bases). Germline lookup yields CDR1 LNHDA and CDR2 SQIVND (reference sequence). The CDR3 sequence is 13 residues long. V was shortened by 4 bases and J by 3 bases, with 9 bases between the two germline ends. DNA of the CDR3: TGTGCCAGTAGTACGGGGGAATACTATGGCTACACCTTC. Translated: CASSTGEYYGYTF.

This clone was seen a handful of times. This chain joins TRBV7-3 and TRBJ1-2, with D uncertain. The V gene's germline CDR1 is SGHTA and CDR2 FQGTGA. Trimming removed 6 bases at V and 0 bases at J, with 14 bases between. This CDR3 is built from 15 residues. The CDR3 reads CASRSRRCTNYGYTF. The DNA of the CDR3 is TGTGCCAGCAGATCCCGGCGGTGCACTAACTATGGCTACACCTTC.

This rearrangement joins TRBV2 to TRBJ1-1; D not resolved. The V gene's germline CDR1 is SNHLY and CDR2 FYNNEI. Trimming left V 0 bases short and J 0 bases short, with 8 bases between. This CDR3 has 15 amino acids. Written as DNA, the CDR3 is TGTGCCAGCAGTGAAGCGGCCAGGATGAACACTGAAGCTTTCTTT. It yields the protein CASSEAARMNTEAFF.

This clone appeared a single time. The V and J genes are TRBV24-1 and TRBJ2-6, with 7 bases lining up with TRBD1. With 4 bases clipped from V and 0 bases from J, the junction kept 11 bases outside the gene matches. In germline, CDR1 is KGHDR, CDR2 SFDVKD. The CDR3 runs 19 residues. CDR3 loop: CATSEPRQGPGSGANVLTF. CDR3 sequence (DNA): TGTGCCACCAGTGAACCTAGACAGGGACCTGGCTCTGGGGCCAACGTCCTGACTTTC.

This rearrangement joins TRBV28 to TRBJ2-2, with no clear D. The CDR3 is 13 amino acids. V lost 3 bases and J lost 5, with 7 bases in between. Germline V gene sequence: CDR1 MDHEN, CDR2 SYDVKM. Here the CDR3 DNA reads TGTGCCAGCAGTTTGTATATTACCGGGGAGCTGTTTTTT. Protein: CASSLYITGELFF.

This rearrangement joins TRBV4-1 to TRBJ1-4; 10 nucleotides align to TRBD1. The CDR3 extends over 17 amino acids. CDR1 is MGHRA and CDR2 is YSYEKL in the germline V gene. Losses at the gene ends were 4 bases for V and 1 base for J; bases not matched to a gene: 6. DNA for the CDR3: TGCGCCAGCAGCCTACGACAGGGGGCAAGAACTAATGAAAAACTGTTTTTT. It codes for CASSLRQGARTNEKLFF.

This chain links TRBV28 with TRBJ1-2, with 7 bases lining up with TRBD1. J lost 4 bases, V lost 2 bases, and 13 bases had no gene match. The germline V gene has CDR1 MDHEN and CDR2 SYDVKM. This CDR3 has 17 amino acids. This chain's CDR3 is CASSLGGTDGPIYGYTF. The CDR3 DNA sequence: TGTGCCAGCAGTTTAGGGGGGACAGATGGTCCTATCTATGGCTACACCTTC.

This chain uses TRBV5-8 with TRBJ2-1, with TRBD1 as a possible D gene (5 bases). V lost 0 bases, J lost 8 bases, and 15 bases lay in between. From germline, CDR1 is SGHTS and CDR2 YDEGEE. The CDR3 totals 15 residues. The CDR3 protein is CASSLGTSPGYEQFF. The CDR3 bases are TGTGCCAGCAGCTTGGGGACATCCCCCGGGTATGAGCAGTTCTTC.

V and J are TRBV21-1 and TRBJ1-5. TRBV21-1 corresponds to a pseudogene. CDR3 size: 16 residues. The CDR3 nucleotides are TGTGCCAGCAGCAAAGTTGTCTGGGAGAGCAATCAGCCCCAGCATTTT. It codes for CASSKVVWESNQPQHF.

The chain recombines TRBV18 with TRBJ2-2; weak D call: TRBD1 (5 bases). Germline V gives CDR1 KGHSH, CDR2 LQKENI. The CDR3 is made up of 16 amino acids. V shed 4 bases and J shed 5 bases, with 17 bases lying between them. The CDR3 DNA is TGTGCCAGCTCACACGCATCCAGGGTTATGACCGGGGAGCTGTTTTTT. It codes for CASSHASRVMTGELFF.

The chain combines TRBV28 with TRBJ2-3; D might be TRBD1 (6 bases). Germline V gene sequence: CDR1 MDHEN, CDR2 SYDVKM. Between the trimmed V and J ends, which lost 7 bases and 2 bases, there was a span of 16 bases. The length of the CDR3 is 15 residues. As DNA, the CDR3 is TGTGCCAGCACCCAACCGGGACACAACACAGATACGCAGTATTTT. Translation: CASTQPGHNTDTQYF.

This rearrangement joins TRBV27 to TRBJ2-7; D gene unclear. This CDR3 comprises 16 residues. Trimming removed 6 bases from V and 0 bases from J, with 18 bases in between. The germline V gene encodes CDR1 MNHEY and CDR2 SMNVEV (reference sequence). CDR3 DNA: TGTGCCAGCAGCTCTTCCTCCGACATGGCCTCCTACGAGCAGTACTTC. Protein product: CASSSSSDMASYEQYF.

The chain employs TRBV7-2 and TRBJ2-1; D call uncertain. CDR1 is SGHTA and CDR2 is FQGNSA in the germline V gene. The CDR3 extends over 14 amino acids. Trimming pared 1 base from V and 12 bases from J, leaving 16 bases between. The DNA for the CDR3 is TGTGCCAGCAGCTTAGGATCGTACCTCTTGAGGCAGTTCTTC. Its protein product is CASSLGSYLLRQFF.

CDR3 residues: CAWSPPIRQGPTYEQYF. CDR3 bases: TGTGCCTGGAGTCCACCAATAAGACAGGGGCCCACCTACGAGCAGTACTTC. The chain carries TRBV30 and TRBJ2-7; 8 bases fit TRBD1. V lost 2 bases to trimming and J lost 2 bases; unmatched junction nucleotides: 14. The V gene's germline CDR1 is GTSNPN and CDR2 SVGIG (reference sequence). This CDR3 is 17 amino acids long.

This clone has a handful of counts. The chain links TRBV7-7 to TRBJ1-1; possibly TRBD1 for D (5 bases). Trimming removed 5 bases at V and 7 bases at J, with 14 bases between. This CDR3 has 13 residues. Looked up from germline, CDR1 is SSHAT and CDR2 is FNYEAQ (reference sequence). The CDR3 sequence is CASSKDRGDEAFF. CDR3 coding DNA: TGTGCCAGCAGCAAAGACAGAGGAGATGAAGCTTTCTTT. The full variable domain, rest sourced from reference TRBV7-7 and TRBJ1-1, is GAGVSQSPRYKVTKRGQDVTLRCDPISSHATLYWYQQALGQGPEFLTYFNYEAQPDKSGLPSDRFSAERPEGSISTLTIQRTEQRDSAMYRCASSKDRGDEAFFGQGTRLTVV.

The chain joins TRBV5-6 to TRBJ2-3, with 9 bases lining up with TRBD1. The CDR3 consists of 15 residues. Trimming cost V 4 bases and J 4 bases; bases outside gene matches: 7. The germline V gene has CDR1 SGHDT and CDR2 YYEEEE. In DNA form, the CDR3 reads TGTGCCAGCAGCCTACAGGGGGCTTTGGCAGATACGCAGTATTTT. Amino acid sequence: CASSLQGALADTQYF.

The rearrangement joins TRBV28 to TRBJ1-1, with D hard to call. V dropped 6 bases and J dropped 3 bases, with 14 bases sitting between them. The CDR3 totals 14 residues. CDR1 and CDR2 from the germline V gene are MDHEN and SYDVKM. The CDR3 sequence is CASSLTREDTEAFF. CDR3 bases: TGTGCCAGCAGCTTAACACGGGAGGACACTGAAGCTTTCTTT.

The V call is TRBV25-1, the J call TRBJ2-7, with TRBD1 identical over 7 bases. CDR1 is MGHDK, CDR2 SYGVNS, per germline. The CDR3 is made up of 15 amino acids. Losses at the gene ends were 1 base for V and 2 bases for J; bases not matched to a gene: 5. The CDR3 spells CASSESGTVPYEQYF. The CDR3 DNA follows: TGTGCCAGCAGTGAATCAGGGACAGTACCCTACGAGCAGTACTTC.

The V gene is TRBV5-1, the J gene TRBJ2-1; 7 positions agree with TRBD1. The CDR3 covers 14 residues. With V trimmed by 5 bases and J by 7 bases, 9 bases remained unmatched. The germline CDR1 and CDR2 sequences are SGHRS and YFSETQ. CDR3 nucleotide sequence: TGCGCCAGCAGTTCCGGGACAGTATCAAATGAGCAGTTCTTC. Amino acid sequence: CASSSGTVSNEQFF.

This rearrangement joins TRBV2 to TRBJ1-2, with TRBD1 identical over 9 bases. CDR3 length: 17 amino acids. From germline, CDR1 is SNHLY and CDR2 FYNNEI. V lost 0 bases and J lost 8; bases outside the gene matches: 13. CDR3 bases: TGTGCCAGCAGTGAAGCAGGCGTAAGACAGGGGGTAGGCGGCTACACCTTC. Protein: CASSEAGVRQGVGGYTF.

This clone was seen a single time. The V and J genes are TRBV9 and TRBJ2-2, with TRBD2 identical over 9 bases. The V segment lost 0 bases and the J segment 7 bases; nucleotides outside the gene matches: 4. The CDR3 runs 15 residues. Germline V CDR1 and CDR2: SGDLS, YYNGEE. The CDR3 sequence: CASSVGGLAYGELFF. The CDR3, as DNA: TGTGCCAGCAGCGTAGGTGGACTAGCGTACGGGGAGCTGTTTTTT.

This chain joins TRBV5-6 and TRBJ1-1, with a tentative D call TRBD1 (6 bases). This CDR3 is built from 15 residues. The germline V and J ends were trimmed by 3 bases and 4 bases, with 16 bases remaining between them. The germline gives CDR1 SGHDT, CDR2 YYEEEE. Here the CDR3 DNA reads TGTGCCAGCAGCTCAGAAACAGGGTTCATCACTGAAGCTTTCTTT. Translated: CASSSETGFITEAFF.

This chain joins TRBV19 and TRBJ1-6; D is unresolved. Germline V lookup: CDR1 LNHDA, CDR2 SQIVND (reference sequence). The CDR3 is made up of 13 amino acids. V lost 3 bases and J lost 10, with 10 bases in between. As DNA, the CDR3 is TGTGCCAGTAGTATCAGTTCTCGCTCACCCCTCCACTTT. Translation gives CASSISSRSPLHF. Using reference TRBV19 and TRBJ1-6 for the parts outside the CDR3, the full variable domain is DGGITQSPKYLFRKEGQNVTLSCEQNLNHDAMYWYRQDPGQGLRLIYYSQIVNDFQKGDIAEGYSVSREKKESFPLTVTSAQKNPTAFYLCASSISSRSPLHFGNGTRLTVT.